This T cell receptor (beta chain) was identified in a study of blood T cell repertoires in COVID-19. Study overall: Donors in the United States, Italy and Spain gave samples during acute or convalescent COVID-19.

Original processing notes: Counts of nucleated cells, estimated from reference gene primer amplification, were obtained. Measured with immunoSEQ multiplex PCR; TCRdb has only the in-frame clones, and not every one. Clonal size and the V and J genes are those of that table, whereas D and trimming came from the DNA. The sample carries roughly 180,000 clones, more than 65% recorded once. The germline CDR1 and CDR2 sequences are SGHDT and YYEEEE. V was pared by 2 bases and J by 3 bases, with 9 bases between. The CDR3 length is 14 residues. Self-reported history from a screening survey and questionnaire set each donor's cohort.

This chain connects TRBV5-6 to TRBJ1-5; D gene uncertain. The source material was PBMCs or T cells enriched from blood (not recorded which). The source of this sequence is a woman in her thirties or forties with acute COVID-19. The CDR3 protein is CASSFAGTNQPQHF. CDR3 nucleotide sequence: TGTGCCAGCAGCTTCGCCGGTACCAATCAGCCCCAGCATTTT. Complete variable domain (other parts from reference TRBV5-6 and TRBJ1-5): DAGVTQSPTHLIKTRGQQVTLRCSPKSGHDTVSWYQQALGQGPQFIFQYYEEEERQRGNFPDRFSGHQFPNYSSELNVNALLLGDSALYLCASSFAGTNQPQHFGDGTRLSIL.